Listed here are 15 T cell receptor beta chains from one sample, sequenced in a study of blood T cell repertoires in COVID-19. The protocol was immunoSEQ multiplex PCR, while the TCRdb copy is restricted to in-frame clones and leaves out a portion. The sample yields around 200,000 clones, approximately 85% seen once. Material for sequencing was PBMCs or T cells enriched from blood (not recorded which). The receptors derive from a man aged 35 to 55 who had recovered from COVID-19.

The chain links TRBV6-5 to TRBJ2-3, with D hard to call. Germline V gene data show CDR1 as MNHEY and CDR2 as SVGAGI. The length of the CDR3 is 16 residues. V dropped 0 bases and J dropped 2 bases, with 12 bases sitting between them. The CDR3 loop is CASSYSLGAFTDTQYF. CDR3 bases: TGTGCCAGCAGTTACTCGCTGGGCGCCTTCACAGATACGCAGTATTTT.

The CDR3 region is CASSQGWVSNSPLHF. The CDR3 nucleotides are TGTGCCAGCAGTCAGGGGTGGGTGAGTAATTCACCCCTCCACTTT. This sequence joins TRBV27 and TRBJ1-6; a possible D gene is TRBD1 (6 bases). V was clipped by 5 bases and J by 6 bases, with 14 bases between them. This CDR3 is 15 amino acids long. The germline gives CDR1 MNHEY, CDR2 SMNVEV (reference sequence).

A few counts support this clone. For the CDR3, the DNA is TGCGCCAGCAGCTTTGGGACAGGGACGGGGGAGCAGTACTTC. Translation gives CASSFGTGTGEQYF. This chain connects TRBV5-1 to TRBJ2-7; 9 bases fit TRBD1. V lost 2 bases to trimming and J lost 7 bases; unmatched junction nucleotides: 7. The CDR3 has 14 residues. CDR1 SGHRS and CDR2 YFSETQ come from the germline V gene.

The rearrangement joins TRBV5-6 to TRBJ2-1; possible D gene TRBD1, 5 bases. The V gene's germline CDR1 is SGHDT and CDR2 YYEEEE. V was pared by 4 bases and J by 7 bases, with 9 bases between. This CDR3 has 12 residues. The CDR3: CASSPQGNEQFF. CDR3 DNA sequence: TGTGCCAGCAGCCCTCAGGGAAATGAGCAGTTCTTC.

This sequence joins TRBV19 and TRBJ1-5, with a possible D match to TRBD1 (5 bases). Trimming cost V 2 bases and J 4 bases, with 21 bases left between them. The CDR3 is 18 residues long. Germline assignment: CDR1 LNHDA and CDR2 SQIVND (reference sequence). CDR3 sequence: CASSIPPRALGGNQPQHF. The CDR3 DNA reads TGTGCCAGTAGTATACCCCCCCGGGCACTGGGGGGGAATCAGCCCCAGCATTTT.

The chain links TRBV24-1 to TRBJ2-3; 8 bases are a match to TRBD2. From germline, CDR1 is KGHDR and CDR2 SFDVKD. V shed 2 bases, J shed 4 bases, and the junction held 13 bases outside the gene matches. This CDR3 comprises 18 residues. CDR3 bases: TGTGCCACCAGTGATTCGTGGGGCGGGGGGTTAAAGGCAGATACGCAGTATTTT. Translation: CATSDSWGGGLKADTQYF.

The rearrangement links TRBV27 to TRBJ2-1; 7 bases line up with TRBD1. CDR1 and CDR2 from the germline V gene are MNHEY and SMNVEV (reference sequence). V shed 6 bases, J shed 0 bases, and the junction held 5 bases outside the gene matches. This CDR3 spans 15 amino acids. The CDR3 nucleotides are TGTGCCAGCAGCTTGGACAGGAGCTCCTACAATGAGCAGTTCTTC. Residues: CASSLDRSSYNEQFF.

The CDR3 loop is CASSHSWEWYGYTF. In DNA, the CDR3 is TGTGCCAGCAGCCATTCCTGGGAGTGGTATGGCTACACCTTC. V is TRBV3-1 (or the pseudogene TRBV3-2) and J is TRBJ1-2, with D unresolved. Per the germline V gene, CDR1 is LGHDT and CDR2 is YNNKEL (reference sequence). CDR3 length: 14 amino acids. The V end lost 3 bases, the J end lost 5 bases, and 13 bases lay between the germline ends.

The rearrangement links TRBV3-1 (or the pseudogene TRBV3-2) to TRBJ2-3; D is unclear. V was shortened by 3 bases and J by 5 bases, with 6 bases between the two germline ends. The CDR3 has 12 amino acids. Germline CDR1 and CDR2: LGHDT and YNNKEL (reference sequence). In DNA, the CDR3 is TGTGCCAGCAGCCATTCCGTAGATACGCAGTATTTT. Translated, it gives CASSHSVDTQYF.

The V and J genes are TRBV6-5 and TRBJ2-1, with D maybe TRBD1 (5 bases). The CDR3 is 15 amino acids. Germline CDR1 is MNHEY and CDR2 is SVGAGI. Trimming took 6 bases from V and 0 from J, leaving 12 bases between them. CDR3 sequence reads: CASRPTGSSYNEQFF. The CDR3 bases are TGTGCCAGCAGACCAACAGGTAGCTCCTACAATGAGCAGTTCTTC.

This chain joins TRBV11-3 and TRBJ2-7; tentatively, D is TRBD1 (6 bases). Between the trimmed V and J ends, which lost 5 bases and 5 bases, there was a span of 10 bases. The CDR3 spans 12 residues. Per the germline V gene, CDR1 is SGHNT and CDR2 is YENEEA. Here the CDR3 reads CASSNWDNEQYF. Written as DNA, the CDR3 is TGTGCCAGCAGCAACTGGGACAACGAGCAGTACTTC.

The V and J genes are TRBV7-8 and TRBJ2-1, with D perhaps matching TRBD2 (6 bases). The V and J ends lost 3 bases and 10 bases respectively, with 16 bases between them. CDR1 and CDR2 (germline): SGHVS, FQNEAQ. This CDR3 comprises 14 residues. The CDR3 reads CASSFSGDNIEQFF. The CDR3 nucleotides read TGTGCCAGCAGCTTTTCGGGGGATAATATCGAGCAGTTCTTC.

The chain links TRBV3-1 (or the pseudogene TRBV3-2) to TRBJ2-7, with D perhaps TRBD2 (6 bases). V was cut by 6 bases and J by 4 bases, with 13 bases left in between. The germline gives CDR1 LGHDT, CDR2 YNNKEL (reference sequence). CDR3 length: 13 residues. CDR3 bases: TGTGCCAGCAGGGAGGGTGGCTCATACGAGCAGTACTTC. Residues: CASREGGSYEQYF.

J is TRBJ2-5 and V is TRBV15; 7 bases are a match to TRBD2. Per germline, CDR1 LNHNV and CDR2 YYDKDF (reference sequence). V lost 7 bases, J lost 3 bases, and 8 bases stayed unmatched. The CDR3 sequence is 14 residues long. The CDR3 sequence is CATTLGGTEETQYF. The CDR3 region has the DNA TGTGCCACCACCCTCGGGGGGACTGAAGAGACCCAGTACTTC. Filled out from reference TRBV15 and TRBJ2-5, the complete variable domain reads DAMVIQNPRYQVTQFGKPVTLSCSQTLNHNVMYWYQQKSSQAPKLLFHYYDKDFNNEADTPDNFQSRRPNTSFCFLDIRSPGLGDTAMYLCATTLGGTEETQYFGPGTRLLVL.

The J gene is TRBJ2-1, the V gene TRBV9; D possibly corresponds to TRBD2 (5 bases). CDR3 length: 12 amino acids. Trimming took 0 bases from V and 9 from J, leaving 7 bases between them. Germline CDR1 SGDLS, CDR2 YYNGEE. CDR3 coding DNA: TGTGCCAGCAGCGTAGAGGGAGTTGAGCAGTTCTTC. This gives the protein CASSVEGVEQFF. Full variable domain (remainder filled in from reference TRBV9 and TRBJ2-1): DSGVTQTPKHLITATGQRVTLRCSPRSGDLSVYWYQQSLDQGLQFLIQYYNGEERAKGNILERFSAQQFPDLHSELNLSSLELGDSALYFCASSVEGVEQFFGPGTRLTVL.